This T cell receptor beta chain derives from a study of blood T cell repertoires in COVID-19. This clone has only one observation. In the source study's methods: Quantification of nucleated cells was approximated via reference gene primer amplification. Produced via immunoSEQ multiplex PCR; TCRdb's table is partial and in-frame only. D and trimming come from the DNA, and the V and J calls and clone size come from that table. The data show about 260,000 clones, roughly 86% seen once. With 0 bases removed from V and 0 bases from J, the gap between germline ends came to 12 bases. Germline V lookup: CDR1 MNHEY, CDR2 SVGEGT. The CDR3 totals 17 residues.

The clonotype comes from a woman between 50 and 59 years old with acute or convalescent COVID-19. V is TRBV6-2 or TRBV6-3 and J is TRBJ1-3; unclear D gene. Sequencing was done on a sample of peripheral blood. This chain's CDR3 is CASSYSSGSYSGNTIYF. CDR3 DNA: TGTGCCAGCAGTTACTCGTCAGGCTCGTACTCTGGAAACACCATATATTTT.